This section outlines one T cell receptor (beta chain) sequence together with its context. The specificity of this receptor is unknown. The input lacks base qualities; no much larger clone sits a single base away. CDR1 and CDR2, looked up from the germline V gene (reference sequence), are SEHNR and FQNEAQ. Including cysteine and phenylalanine, the CDR3 has 14 amino acids. The retained sequence is limited to the CDR3, 42 bases, with the frame set at the first base. A distance of 12 bases separates the germline ends of V and J, which lose 4 bases and 2 bases respectively. This entry is derived from a study of a mutant IDH1 vaccine in newly diagnosed glioma (dated by TCRdb to 2020 to 2022). About the study as a whole: Vaccination started 4-6 weeks after radiotherapy alone, or was given together with temozolomide cycles in the groups whose treatment included chemotherapy. The roughly 34 treated patients were 62.5% male and roughly 38% female, with a mean age of 40.4 years. Prior to enrollment, standard therapy consisting of radiotherapy alone, temozolomide alone, or radiochemotherapy with temozolomide had been administered to patients, with the combination being received by most patients. The week-35 safety follow-up was designated visit V12, and the week-47 end of study was designated visit V13. Six visits were used for peripheral blood collection: V03 (baseline), V05, V07, V10, V12 and V13. For exploratory analyses, longitudinal TCRB deep sequencing was carried out in about 26 treated patients wherever samples were available.

What the study reported, not specific to this receptor: According to the authors, sample limitations meant that analyses of patient blood samples could not be reproduced. Changes in the top peripheral T cell clonotypes picked up by TCRB sequencing did not appear to be linked to pseudoprogression. Selection of PBMC samples for TCRB deep sequencing was based on availability. Immune responses induced by the vaccine were seen in 90% to 95% of patients across multiple MHC alleles.

Receptor amplification or capture employed the immunoSEQ multiplex PCR assay. Rearranged TCR beta chain sequences were amplified with the hsTCRB Kit following the manufacturer's protocol. Sequencing of TCRB libraries was carried out on an Illumina MiSeq. On the study's bioinformatics: The proprietary platform of the kit vendor was used for demultiplexing, trimming and gene mapping. TCRdb retrieved this table from immuneACCESS and kept in-frame rearrangements only. Not all clones are present; in checked studies, unresolved V genes account for under half, and no reason is known for the remainder. V, J and clone size derive from that table, while D and trimming were established from the DNA sequence. The table for this sample lists about 94,000 clones; roughly 90% of them were counted only once. The ten largest clones represent roughly 0.78% of the sample. The meaning of the sample's time point label: week 47, end of study. Every vaccine dose consisted of 300 ug of a 20-mer mutant IDH1 peptide in Montanide, administered subcutaneously together with topical imiquimod. Eight vaccinations were administered to patients in weeks 1, 3, 5, 7, 11, 15, 19 and 23, corresponding to visits V03 through V10. Newly diagnosed WHO grade 3 or 4 IDH1-mutant astrocytomas showing loss of nuclear ATRX were present in the donors. The samples were drawn from NOA16, a multicentre, single-arm, open-label phase I trial in Germany that tested a mutant IDH1 peptide vaccine in humans for the first time. Genomic DNA for TCRB sequencing was extracted from EDTA blood using the DNeasy Blood and Tissue Kit.

The chain is made from TRBV7-9 and TRBJ2-7; the D gene assignment is ambiguous. The sequence derives from a woman in her fifties or sixties with glioma. Here the sequenced sample was PBMCs, taken from a glioma patient whose treatment included an IDH1 peptide vaccine. The nucleotide sequence is TGTGCCAGCAGCTCCGGCGGAGAACCCTACGAGCAGTACTTC. Its protein product is CASSSGGEPYEQYF.